A selection of T cell receptor beta chains follows, all from one sample in a study of cytomegalovirus exposure and HLA in healthy donors. Sequenced by immunoSEQ multiplex PCR; TCRdb stores in-frame clones only, minus some. The sample consists of roughly 100,000 clones, approximately 60% of them appearing once. The sample comprised PBMCs. The source of these receptors is a boy between 10 and 17 years old in good health and CMV-seropositive. Each CDR3 is given with its conserved first and last residue. D genes are given only for firm matches. Only part of the rows carry a size: once, few, many, or a class if the clone is expanded.

>-|TRBV5-1|-|TRBJ1-4
TGCGCCAGCAGCTTTACAGGGCCTGGGGTTAATGAAAAACTGTTTTTT
CASSFTGPGVNEKLFF
>-|TRBV5-1|TRBD2|TRBJ2-3
TGCGCCAGCATGGGCAGCGGGGATACCACAGATACGCAGTATTTT
CASMGSGDTTDTQYF
>few|TRBV5-1|-|TRBJ1-4
TGCGCCAGCAGCTTGGGCAGGGGTGGGAAGAATAATGAAAAACTGTTTTTT
CASSLGRGGKNNEKLFF
>few|TRBV7-2|TRBD1|TRBJ1-1
TGTGCCAGCAGCTCCAGGACAGGCATGAACACTGAAGCTTTCTTT
CASSSRTGMNTEAFF
>-|TRBV6-6|-|TRBJ2-7
TGTGCCAGCAGTGCTCTGAGGGGGTCCGAGCAGTACTTC
CASSALRGSEQYF
>-|TRBV7-9|-|TRBJ2-1
TGTGCCAGCAGCCCCCGAGTGGGCAGGGGTTACAATGAGCAGTTCTTC
CASSPRVGRGYNEQFF
>-|TRBV27|-|TRBJ1-2
TGTGCCAGCAGTTTATACAGGGAGCGGCACTATGGCTACACCTTC
CASSLYRERHYGYTF
>-|TRBV19|-|TRBJ2-7
TGTGCCAGTAGGGGAGGAGGGACCTACGAGCAGTACTTC
CASRGGGTYEQYF
>-|TRBV4-3|-|TRBJ1-2
TGCGCCAGCAGCCAAGGATTCGGATCGGGGAATGGCTACACCTTC
CASSQGFGSGNGYTF
>-|TRBV6-5|-|TRBJ1-3
TGTGCCAGCAGTTACGACAGGAAGGGAAACACCATATATTTT
CASSYDRKGNTIYF
>-|TRBV7-9|-|TRBJ1-3
TGTGCCAGCAGCTTAGATCCAGGGGCTGGAAACACCATATATTTT
CASSLDPGAGNTIYF
>-|TRBV11-2|-|TRBJ1-2
TGTGCCAGCAGCACGACACTCCTCTATGGCTACACCTTC
CASSTTLLYGYTF
>-|TRBV5-4|-|TRBJ2-3
TGTGCCAGCACGGCAGGGGTAACAGATACGCAGTATTTT
CASTAGVTDTQYF
>few|TRBV6-6|-|TRBJ2-7
TGTGCCACTCGGCGGAGAGACTACGAGCAGTACTTC
CATRRRDYEQYF
>once|TRBV6-5|-|TRBJ1-2
TGTGCCAGCAGGGGCAGTGCGCACTATGGCTACACCTTC
CASRGSAHYGYTF
>-|TRBV5-6|TRBD1|TRBJ2-6
TGTGCCAGCAGCCGCATCGGGACAGCCGTAACTGGGGCCAACGTCCTGACTTTC
CASSRIGTAVTGANVLTF
>few|TRBV6-1|TRBD1|TRBJ2-7
TGTGCCTCCCCAGGGGGCGGTTCCTACGAGCAGTACTTC
CASPGGGSYEQYF
>-|TRBV6-5|-|TRBJ1-5
TGTGCCAGCAGTTCACTCGCTGGACAGAAAAATCAGCCCCAGAATTTT
CASSSLAGQKNQPQNF
>-|TRBV5-4|TRBD1|TRBJ2-7
TGTGCCAGCAGCTCCGGGACAGGGGGCGACGAGCAGTACTTC
CASSSGTGGDEQYF
>-|TRBV5-8|TRBD2|TRBJ2-5
TGTGCCAGCAGCAGGGGACTAGCGGGAGGTGAAGAGACCCAGTACTTC
CASSRGLAGGEETQYF
>-|TRBV30|TRBD2|TRBJ2-7
TGTGCCTGGAGTCCACGTAGCGGGAGAAGGGACGAGCAGTACTTC
CAWSPRSGRRDEQYF
>-|TRBV13|-|TRBJ2-2
TGTGCCAGCAGCTTGGCTTTAACAGGGTCCACCGGGGAGCTGTTTTTT
CASSLALTGSTGELFF
>-|TRBV7-9|TRBD1|TRBJ2-7
TGTGCCAGCAGCTTCAAAGGGGGCGCCTGGGACGAGCAGTACTTC
CASSFKGGAWDEQYF
>-|TRBV5-6|-|TRBJ1-1
TGTGCCAGCACCGCAGGGCCTAAATTGAACACTGAAGCTTTCTTT
CASTAGPKLNTEAFF
>-|TRBV7-6|-|TRBJ2-1
TGTGCCAGCAGCTTAGTGTTGAGTGAGCAGTTCTTC
CASSLVLSEQFF
>-|TRBV25-1|-|TRBJ2-1
TGTGCCAGCAGTGCGCGGACAGACCAACCTTACAATGAGCAGTTCTTC
CASSARTDQPYNEQFF
>-|TRBV2|-|TRBJ2-3
TGTGCCAGCAGTATTATAGCGAGCACAGATACGCAGTATTTT
CASSIIASTDTQYF
>-|TRBV5-1|TRBD1|TRBJ2-5
TGCGCCAGCAGCTTGTCGGGGACAGGGTCCTACGGGCAGTACTTC
CASSLSGTGSYGQYF
>-|TRBV15|-|TRBJ2-7
TGTGCCACCAGCAGGGAGGAGGGAATCGACGAGCAGTACTTC
CATSREEGIDEQYF
>-|TRBV7-8|-|TRBJ2-2
TGTGCCAGCAGCTTAGCGAGTCTAGGCACCGGGGAGCTGTTTTTT
CASSLASLGTGELFF
>-|TRBV7-8|-|TRBJ2-3
TGTGCCAGCAGCTTATTTTTAGGGGAGGGCACAGATACGCAGTATTTT
CASSLFLGEGTDTQYF
>-|TRBV5-8|-|TRBJ2-7
TGTGCCAGCAGCCCCGCGGGGTATGAGCAGTACTTC
CASSPAGYEQYF
>few|TRBV4-1|TRBD2|TRBJ2-2
TGCGCCAGCTCCTCCTTCGGGGGGGGTCCCTCGAACACCGGGGAGCTGTTTTTT
CASSSFGGGPSNTGELFF
>-|TRBV19|-|TRBJ1-2
TGTGCCAGTAGTATGGGACCGGGACAAAGTATGGGCTACACCTTC
CASSMGPGQSMGYTF
>-|TRBV5-4|TRBD2|TRBJ2-4
TGTGCCAGCAGCTCCGGGAGGTCCGGGGCCAAAAACATTCAGTACTTC
CASSSGRSGAKNIQYF
>-|TRBV6-1|TRBD1|TRBJ2-5
TGTGCCAGCAGCGACTTGGGACAGGGAACAGAGACCCAGTACTTC
CASSDLGQGTETQYF
>few|TRBV21-1|-|TRBJ2-1
TGTGCCAGCAGCAAAGCGGGCTGGAATGAGCAGTTCTTC
CASSKAGWNEQFF
>-|TRBV7-9|-|TRBJ1-2
TGTGCCAGCAGCTTAGCGATACCAGGGGCTGGCTACACCTTC
CASSLAIPGAGYTF
>few|TRBV9|TRBD2|TRBJ2-5
TGTGCCAGCAGCGTAGGGAAGGGACTAGCGGAGCAAGAGACCCAGTACTTC
CASSVGKGLAEQETQYF
>-|TRBV30|TRBD2|TRBJ2-7
TGTGCCTGGAGTAGGCTAGCGGGGGGGCCAGCGGGGGAGCAGTACTTC
CAWSRLAGGPAGEQYF
>-|TRBV18|TRBD1|TRBJ2-6
TGTGCCAGCTCGCAGAAACCGGGACAGGGGGGCGCTGGGGCCAACGTCCTGACTTTC
CASSQKPGQGGAGANVLTF